The clone carrying this T cell receptor beta chain was seen many times. Its antigen is not identified. The data derive from a study of T cells in Graves' hyperthyroidism and ophthalmopathy. Study observations and caveats: The model anticipated ophthalmopathy a median about six months pre-onset.

Germline CDR1 and CDR2: MNHNS and SASEGT. V was trimmed by 6 bases and J by 6 bases, leaving 14 bases between them. CDR3 length equals 13 residues. Template material for amplifying TCR beta CDR3 regions consisted of RNA transcripts. TCR CDR3 underwent first-round RT-PCR with the HTBI primer set. TCRdb reanalysed the multiplex PCR reads using MiXCR and keeps one entry per CDR3 protein. The data hold 550,000 to 800,000 distinct CDR3 sequences, with about a sixth observed a single time. Extraction of PBMCs used roughly 9.4 ml of fresh peripheral blood. The gene calls are TRBV6-1 and TRBJ1-1, with D perhaps matching TRBD1 (5 bases). The TCR sequence derives from a man younger than 35 with Graves' hyperthyroidism. The sequenced sample was blood. The CDR3 sequence is CASRHGTRAEAFF. The CDR3 DNA is TGTGCCAGCAGGCACGGGACTCGCGCTGAAGCTTTCTTT.